These 28 T cell receptor beta chains originate from one sample sequenced in a study of blood T cell repertoires in COVID-19. Clones were read by immunoSEQ multiplex PCR, and TCRdb kept only the in-frame ones, dropping some. The table includes roughly 300,000 clones, over 75% detected once. Sequencing used peripheral blood. The receptor source for this set is a human donor in a cohort sampled during active COVID-19.

This clone has only a few counts. The same CDR3 arises from other DNA sequences in this sample as well. V is TRBV14 and J is TRBJ1-2, with D possibly TRBD1 on 6 matching bases. This CDR3 contains 13 residues. V lost 4 bases to trimming and J lost 5 bases, with 11 bases between them. CDR1 is SGHDN, CDR2 FVKESK, per germline. The CDR3 sequence is CASSLGGLYGYTF. CDR3 sequence (DNA): TGTGCCAGCAGCCTTGGGGGCCTGTATGGCTACACCTTC.

The chain is built from TRBV5-4 and TRBJ2-5; 7 bases match TRBD1. The CDR3 has 16 residues. The trim removed 0 bases at V and 5 bases at J, leaving 10 bases unmatched. Per germline, CDR1 SGHNT and CDR2 YYREEE (reference sequence). The CDR3 bases are TGTGCCAGCAGCTTGGTAGGGCTAGGGGGCAGGGAGACCCAGTACTTC. This translates into CASSLVGLGGRETQYF.

The genes are TRBV9 and TRBJ1-3; the D gene is possibly TRBD1 (6 bases). The germline V and J ends were trimmed by 6 bases and 2 bases, with 15 bases remaining between them. The CDR3 covers 15 residues. The germline gives CDR1 SGDLS, CDR2 YYNGEE. CDR3 sequence (DNA): TGTGCCAGCAATTCACAGGGTTCAACTGGAAACACCATATATTTT. Residues: CASNSQGSTGNTIYF.

The genes are TRBV7-8 and TRBJ2-3; 8 positions match TRBD2. The V segment lost 1 base and the J segment 6 bases; nucleotides outside the gene matches: 9. In germline, CDR1 is SGHVS, CDR2 FQNEAQ. This CDR3 comprises 16 residues. The CDR3 protein is CASSLEGGRFSDTQYF. The CDR3 bases are TGTGCCAGCAGCTTAGAGGGCGGGAGGTTCTCCGATACGCAGTATTTT.

This clone came up once. This sequence joins TRBV7-9 and TRBJ1-5; 7 positions match TRBD1. The CDR3 length is 14 residues. Per germline, CDR1 SEHNR and CDR2 FQNEAQ (reference sequence). The trim removed 5 bases at V and 7 bases at J, leaving 8 bases unmatched. In DNA, the CDR3 is TGTGCCAGCAGCACAGGGGCGGGGAGGCAGCCCCAGCATTTT. Its translation is CASSTGAGRQPQHF.

The J gene is TRBJ2-7, the V gene TRBV9; 7 bases map to TRBD2. Germline CDR1 and CDR2: SGDLS and YYNGEE. The CDR3 totals 15 residues. Germline trimming cut 0 bases from V and 0 bases from J; bases unmatched to any gene: 3. CDR3 region: CASSVGLAASYEQYF. DNA of the CDR3: TGTGCCAGCAGCGTAGGGCTAGCGGCCTCCTACGAGCAGTACTTC.

The V call is TRBV9, the J call TRBJ2-7; TRBD1 matches 10 bases. Germline CDR1 SGDLS, CDR2 YYNGEE. The CDR3 extends over 14 amino acids. The V and J ends lost 3 bases and 6 bases, in that order; junction bases with no gene match: 6. This CDR3 reads CASSARDRGSEQYF. CDR3 nucleotide sequence: TGTGCCAGCAGCGCCCGGGACAGGGGATCCGAGCAGTACTTC.

The chain has TRBV10-3 and TRBJ2-6; D is possibly TRBD2 (5 bases). This CDR3 has 15 amino acids. The V and J ends lost 8 bases and 0 bases respectively, with 11 bases between them. Germline CDR1 reads ENHRY; CDR2 reads SYGVKD. CDR3 DNA sequence: TGTGCCATCGGAGGTGCCAGCTCTGGGGCCAACGTCCTGACTTTC. It yields the protein CAIGGASSGANVLTF.

J is TRBJ1-1 and V is TRBV19; D is unresolved. V was cut by 4 bases and J by 8 bases, with 11 bases left in between. The CDR3 spans 12 residues. CDR1 is LNHDA, CDR2 SQIVND, per germline (reference sequence). CDR3 nucleotide sequence: TGTGCCAGTAGTACACAGTGGCTAGAAGCTTTCTTT. Translation: CASSTQWLEAFF.

The V gene is TRBV5-6, the J gene TRBJ1-1; 7 bases line up with TRBD1. Per germline, CDR1 SGHDT and CDR2 YYEEEE. The CDR3 totals 14 residues. The ends lost 5 bases at V and 4 bases at J; junction bases unmatched: 8. CDR3 amino acids: CASRIQGVGTEAFF. The CDR3 bases are TGTGCCAGCAGGATTCAGGGGGTCGGCACTGAAGCTTTCTTT.

The chain employs TRBV14 and TRBJ1-2; possibly TRBD1 for D (5 bases). The CDR3 is 13 residues long. Germline CDR1 reads SGHDN; CDR2 reads FVKESK. V was shortened by 8 bases and J by 4 bases, with 14 bases between the two germline ends. The CDR3 nucleotides are TGTGCCAGCGGGGCGGCCAGTAGCTATGGCTACACCTTC. This gives the protein CASGAASSYGYTF.

This clone appeared once. V usage is TRBV10-3 and J usage is TRBJ2-5, with a possible D match to TRBD2 (5 bases). CDR3 size: 14 residues. Germline CDR1 is ENHRY and CDR2 is SYGVKD. V was clipped by 3 bases and J by 0 bases, with 8 bases between them. The CDR3 sequence is CAISEGGNQETQYF. CDR3 DNA: TGTGCCATCAGTGAAGGAGGCAACCAAGAGACCCAGTACTTC.

The V and J genes are TRBV5-4 and TRBJ1-2, with D maybe TRBD1 (6 bases). Trimming removed 4 bases at V and 4 bases at J, with 11 bases between. Germline loops: CDR1 SGHNT, CDR2 YYREEE (reference sequence). The CDR3 totals 13 residues. The DNA of the CDR3 is TGTGCCAGCAGCCTACAGGGATCCTATGGCTACACCTTC. It specifies CASSLQGSYGYTF. The whole variable domain, filled in from reference TRBV5-4 and TRBJ1-2, reads ETGVTQSPTHLIKTRGQQVTLRCSSQSGHNTVSWYQQALGQGPQFIFQYYREEENGRGNFPPRFSGLQFPNYSSELNVNALELDDSALYLCASSLQGSYGYTFGSGTRLTVV.

The chain has TRBV7-8 and TRBJ2-1; possible D gene TRBD1, 7 bases. CDR1 SGHVS and CDR2 FQNEAQ come from the germline V gene. CDR3 length equals 15 residues. The germline V and J ends were trimmed by 2 bases and 4 bases, with 12 bases remaining between them. This CDR3 reads CASSLRGRGYNEQFF. CDR3 bases: TGTGCCAGCAGCTTAAGGGGGCGGGGATACAATGAGCAGTTCTTC.

The chain joins TRBV4-1 to TRBJ2-3; D may be TRBD2 (6 bases). CDR3 length: 16 residues. V lost 1 base and J lost 4, with 15 bases in between. Germline lookup yields CDR1 MGHRA and CDR2 YSYEKL. The CDR3, as DNA: TGCGCCAGCAGCCAAGCGTCGAGCGGGCTATCAGATACGCAGTATTTT. This sequence encodes CASSQASSGLSDTQYF.

The chain links TRBV7-2 to TRBJ1-2; the D gene is possibly TRBD1 (6 bases). The V end lost 5 bases, the J end lost 5 bases, and 15 bases lay between the germline ends. The CDR3 consists of 14 residues. Germline V gene sequence: CDR1 SGHTA, CDR2 FQGNSA. The CDR3 DNA reads as TGTGCCAGCAGCGCAAGGACAGAACTATATGGCTACACCTTC. Protein product: CASSARTELYGYTF.

This clone has at least ten counts. The gene calls are TRBV6-5 and TRBJ2-7, with 8 bases that match TRBD1. The CDR3 runs to 13 residues. The trim removed 5 bases at V and 2 bases at J, leaving 2 bases unmatched. Per the germline V gene, CDR1 is MNHEY and CDR2 is SVGAGI. CDR3 DNA: TGTGCCAGCAGTATCAGGGGGCCCTACGAGCAGTACTTC. Residues: CASSIRGPYEQYF.

In DNA form, the CDR3 reads TGTGCCAGCTCACCCGTACAGGCTGACACCGGGGAGCTGTTTTTT. As protein: CASSPVQADTGELFF. V gene TRBV18 combines with J gene TRBJ2-2, with D possibly TRBD1 on 5 matching bases. V shed 3 bases and J shed 3 bases, with 11 bases lying between them. Looked up from germline, CDR1 is KGHSH and CDR2 is LQKENI. This CDR3 has 15 residues. The full variable domain, completed using reference TRBV18 and TRBJ2-2, is NAGVMQNPRHLVRRRGQEARLRCSPMKGHSHVYWYRQLPEEGLKFMVYLQKENIIDESGMPKERFSAEFPKEGPSILRIQQVVRGDSAAYFCASSPVQADTGELFFGEGSRLTVL.

The chain has TRBV18 and TRBJ1-4; D is possibly TRBD1 (6 bases). Germline lookup yields CDR1 KGHSH and CDR2 LQKENI. The CDR3 has 17 amino acids. The ends were cut back, 3 bases at V and 5 bases at J, with 19 bases in the middle. The CDR3 protein is CASSPAGGGAGNEKLFF. The CDR3 region has the DNA TGTGCCAGCTCACCTGCGGGGGGGGGCGCCGGGAATGAAAAACTGTTTTTT.

This clone was detected once. The chain employs TRBV5-1 and TRBJ2-5, with 8 nucleotides matching TRBD2. The V and J ends lost 1 base and 2 bases, in that order; junction bases with no gene match: 19. The CDR3 is made up of 20 amino acids. Germline values: CDR1 SGHRS, CDR2 YFSETQ. CDR3 in amino acids: CASSLPPLGTGGNDQETQYF. CDR3 in DNA: TGCGCCAGCAGCTTGCCCCCTCTAGGTACGGGGGGGAATGATCAAGAGACCCAGTACTTC.

As DNA, the CDR3 is TGTGCCAGCAGCCTCACCCGGGGGAACACTGAAGCTTTCTTT. This encodes CASSLTRGNTEAFF. The V gene is TRBV14, the J gene TRBJ1-1; no clear D gene. With 4 bases removed from V and 1 base from J, the gap between germline ends came to 10 bases. Germline-derived CDR1 and CDR2 are SGHDN and FVKESK. The length of the CDR3 is 14 residues.

The V gene is TRBV19, the J gene TRBJ1-6; 7 bases line up with TRBD1. This CDR3 has 16 residues. CDR1 is LNHDA and CDR2 is SQIVND in the germline V gene (reference sequence). After removal of 1 base from V and 7 bases from J, the junction contained 7 bases not matched to a gene. The CDR3 loop is CASSIGDRVRNSPLHF. For the CDR3, the DNA is TGTGCCAGTAGTATAGGGGACAGAGTCCGAAATTCACCCCTCCACTTT. Using reference TRBV19 and TRBJ1-6 for the parts outside the CDR3, the full variable domain is DGGITQSPKYLFRKEGQNVTLSCEQNLNHDAMYWYRQDPGQGLRLIYYSQIVNDFQKGDIAEGYSVSREKKESFPLTVTSAQKNPTAFYLCASSIGDRVRNSPLHFGNGTRLTVT.

The chain couples TRBV29-1 to TRBJ1-2; D might be TRBD1 (5 bases). The CDR3 sequence is 12 residues long. Germline V gives CDR1 SQVTM, CDR2 ANQGSEA. Trimming removed 4 bases at V and 6 bases at J, with 12 bases between. The chain's CDR3 is CSVGGELNGYTF. CDR3 sequence (DNA): TGCAGCGTTGGGGGGGAGTTGAATGGCTACACCTTC. The full variable domain, its missing parts supplied by reference TRBV29-1 and TRBJ1-2, is SAVISQKPSRDICQRGTSLTIQCQVDSQVTMMFWYRQQPGQSLTLIATANQGSEATYESGFVIDKFPISRPNLTFSTLTVSNMSPEDSSIYLCSVGGELNGYTFGSGTRLTVV.

The chain recombines TRBV7-9 with TRBJ2-4; D ambiguous. The CDR3 runs 15 residues. Trimming left V 5 bases short and J 3 bases short, with 14 bases between. Germline CDR1 SEHNR, CDR2 FQNEAQ (reference sequence). DNA for the CDR3: TGTGCCAGCAGCCCCTCAGGAACTCGCAAAAACATTCAGTACTTC. It encodes CASSPSGTRKNIQYF.

This chain joins TRBV7-7 and TRBJ2-3; 10 nucleotides match TRBD1. This CDR3 comprises 16 residues. Germline CDR1 SSHAT, CDR2 FNYEAQ (reference sequence). V gave up 5 bases and J gave up 1 base; unmatched junction bases: 6. This CDR3 reads CASSLGTGARTDTQYF. CDR3 nucleotides: TGTGCCAGCAGCCTCGGGACAGGGGCGCGCACAGATACGCAGTATTTT. The whole variable domain, remainder taken from reference TRBV7-7 and TRBJ2-3, is GAGVSQSPRYKVTKRGQDVTLRCDPISSHATLYWYQQALGQGPEFLTYFNYEAQPDKSGLPSDRFSAERPEGSISTLTIQRTEQRDSAMYRCASSLGTGARTDTQYFGPGTRLTVL.

This chain uses TRBV5-1 with TRBJ1-3; D might be TRBD1 (6 bases). Trimming took 5 bases from V and 0 from J, leaving 12 bases between them. The CDR3 length is 15 residues. Per the germline V gene, CDR1 is SGHRS and CDR2 is YFSETQ. CDR3 nucleotide sequence: TGCGCCAGCAGGCTGGACAGTAGCTCTGGAAACACCATATATTTT. Amino acids: CASRLDSSSGNTIYF.

In this sample, this clone turned up a few times. The chain recombines TRBV11-2 with TRBJ2-7; weak D call: TRBD2 (7 bases). Trimming took off 6 bases at V and 6 bases at J, with 21 bases between the two ends. The germline V gene encodes CDR1 SGHAT and CDR2 FQNNGV. The CDR3 extends over 15 amino acids. The CDR3 loop is CASSFRGGLGAEQYF. The CDR3 DNA reads as TGTGCCAGCAGTTTTAGGGGGGGGTTGGGCGCCGAGCAGTACTTC.

DNA for the CDR3: TGTGCCAGCAGTGAACCAGGCGGGAGGGGGGAGACCCAGTACTTC. Residues: CASSEPGGRGETQYF. The chain is built from TRBV2 and TRBJ2-5; the match to TRBD2 covers 9 bases. Germline CDR1 SNHLY, CDR2 FYNNEI. This CDR3 is built from 15 residues. With 2 bases clipped from V and 5 bases from J, the junction kept 6 bases outside the gene matches.